The 16 T cell receptor beta chains below all came from one sample that was sequenced in a study of T cell responses to AZD1222 COVID-19 vaccine. Measured with immunoSEQ multiplex PCR; TCRdb has only the in-frame clones, and not every one. The sample lists 150,000 or so clones, roughly 88% occurring once. Sequenced material: peripheral blood, taken on day 0 of MenACWY control vaccination. These TCRs come from an adult in good health.

V usage is TRBV20-1 and J usage is TRBJ1-2; 7 nucleotides match TRBD1. The CDR3 consists of 12 residues. J lost 8 bases, V lost 3 bases, and 6 bases had no gene match. The germline V gene encodes CDR1 DFQATT and CDR2 SNEGSKA (reference sequence). Here the CDR3 reads CSASITGVGYTF. In DNA, the CDR3 is TGCAGTGCTAGTATAACAGGGGTCGGCTACACCTTC.

The chain carries TRBV7-2 and TRBJ2-7; 11 bases map to TRBD1. CDR1 SGHTA and CDR2 FQGNSA come from the germline V gene. J lost 0 bases, V lost 3 bases, and 1 base had no gene match. The CDR3 extends over 15 amino acids. In DNA form, the CDR3 reads TGTGCCAGCAGCTTGGGACAGGGGGGCTCCTACGAGCAGTACTTC. Encoded protein: CASSLGQGGSYEQYF.

This clone has a handful of counts. This sample includes further DNA sequences coding for the same CDR3. CDR3 bases: TGTGCCACCAGTGATTTGGGACGGAATCAGCCCCAGCATTTT. It is translated as CATSDLGRNQPQHF. V gene TRBV24-1 combines with J gene TRBJ1-5; D gene ambiguous. This CDR3 spans 14 amino acids. Trimming cost V 0 bases and J 4 bases, with 6 bases left between them. The germline gives CDR1 KGHDR, CDR2 SFDVKD.

This clone has a single count. The chain carries TRBV11-2 and TRBJ1-1; D call uncertain. Trimming pared 1 base from V and 3 bases from J, leaving 12 bases between. The V gene's germline CDR1 is SGHAT and CDR2 FQNNGV. This CDR3 region has 15 residues. CDR3 residues: CASSLGHSPHTEAFF. CDR3 in DNA: TGTGCCAGCAGCTTAGGGCATAGCCCCCACACTGAAGCTTTCTTT.

CDR3 sequence reads: CASSSGGGDTDTQYF. The CDR3 DNA reads TGTGCCAGCAGCTCAGGCGGGGGGGACACAGATACGCAGTATTTT. The V gene is TRBV7-9, the J gene TRBJ2-3, with 9 bases lining up with TRBD2. Germline V gene lookup returns CDR1 SEHNR and CDR2 FQNEAQ (reference sequence). CDR3 size: 15 residues. Germline trimming cut 4 bases from V and 2 bases from J; bases unmatched to any gene: 4.

The chain combines TRBV7-9 with TRBJ1-1; D unresolved. Germline-derived CDR1 and CDR2 are SEHNR and FQNEAQ (reference sequence). The CDR3 is made up of 15 amino acids. Trimming removed 5 bases at V and 0 bases at J, with 13 bases between. The CDR3 bases are TGTGCCAGCAGCCCAGTTCGTTCAATGAACACTGAAGCTTTCTTT. Its protein is CASSPVRSMNTEAFF.

This chain uses TRBV18 with TRBJ2-1; 12 bases match TRBD2. Germline V gene lookup returns CDR1 KGHSH and CDR2 LQKENI. This CDR3 comprises 16 residues. Trimming at V came to 3 bases and at J to 3 bases, leaving 3 bases not matched to a gene. CDR3 amino acids: CASSPRTSGDYNEQFF. For the CDR3, the DNA is TGTGCCAGCTCACCCCGGACTAGCGGGGACTACAATGAGCAGTTCTTC.

This chain links TRBV18 with TRBJ2-5, with D perhaps matching TRBD1 (5 bases). The germline V and J ends were trimmed by 3 bases and 5 bases, with 13 bases remaining between them. The CDR3 covers 14 residues. CDR1 and CDR2 (germline): KGHSH, LQKENI. The CDR3 loop reads CASSPPRTRETQYF. The CDR3 bases are TGTGCCAGCTCACCTCCCAGGACACGGGAGACCCAGTACTTC.

J is TRBJ2-2 and V is TRBV7-3; TRBD2 matches at 9 bases. V gave up 5 bases and J gave up 5 bases; unmatched junction bases: 12. Germline CDR1 reads SGHTA; CDR2 reads FQGTGA. This CDR3 has 17 amino acids. CDR3 amino acids: CASSPNSGGSGTGELFF. As DNA, the CDR3 is TGTGCCAGCAGCCCGAACAGCGGGGGGTCGGGAACCGGGGAGCTGTTTTTT.

CDR3 region: CASSQTTSGRSTDTQYF. CDR3 DNA sequence: TGTGCCAGCAGCCAAACGACTAGCGGACGGAGCACAGATACGCAGTATTTT. This chain connects TRBV3-1 (or the pseudogene TRBV3-2) to TRBJ2-3; 9 positions match TRBD2. The CDR3 totals 17 residues. CDR1 and CDR2 (germline): LGHDT, YNNKEL (reference sequence). V was clipped by 2 bases and J by 0 bases; unmatched bases: 6.

This chain joins TRBV6-2 or TRBV6-3 and TRBJ2-5, with 10 bases that match TRBD2. In germline, CDR1 is MNHEY, CDR2 SVGEGT. The CDR3 is 17 residues long. With 2 bases clipped from V and 0 bases from J, the junction kept 6 bases outside the gene matches. The CDR3 DNA reads as TGTGCCAGCAGTTACATCTGGACTAGCGGAAACCAAGAGACCCAGTACTTC. Amino acids: CASSYIWTSGNQETQYF.

This chain connects TRBV2 to TRBJ1-2, with 7 bases lining up with TRBD1. CDR3 length: 12 amino acids. V gave up 5 bases and J gave up 4 bases; unmatched junction bases: 1. The V gene's germline CDR1 is SNHLY and CDR2 FYNNEI. The CDR3 loop reads CASSRQGYGYTF. The CDR3 nucleotides read TGTGCCAGCAGTCGACAGGGCTATGGCTACACCTTC. The whole variable domain, remainder taken from reference TRBV2 and TRBJ1-2, is EPEVTQTPSHQVTQMGQEVILRCVPISNHLYFYWYRQILGQKVEFLVSFYNNEISEKSEIFDDQFSVERPDGSNFTLKIRSTKLEDSAMYFCASSRQGYGYTFGSGTRLTVV.

This chain joins TRBV4-1 and TRBJ1-2; a weak D match, TRBD1 (5 bases). Germline assignment: CDR1 MGHRA and CDR2 YSYEKL. V lost 5 bases and J lost 6, with 16 bases in between. This CDR3 is 14 amino acids long. The CDR3 protein is CASSLGYPGDGYTF. In nucleotides, the CDR3 is TGCGCCAGCAGCTTAGGGTATCCGGGGGATGGCTACACCTTC.

This rearrangement joins TRBV7-3 to TRBJ1-1; TRBD1 matches 9 bases. V was pared by 5 bases and J by 3 bases, with 7 bases of the junction left unmatched. Germline loops: CDR1 SGHTA, CDR2 FQGTGA. The CDR3 length is 15 residues. The CDR3 sequence is CASSPRDRADTEAFF. CDR3 DNA sequence: TGTGCCAGCAGCCCCCGGGACAGGGCGGACACTGAAGCTTTCTTT. Complete variable domain (other parts from reference TRBV7-3 and TRBJ1-1): GAGVSQTPSNKVTEKGKYVELRCDPISGHTALYWYRQSLGQGPEFLIYFQGTGAADDSGLPNDRFFAVRPEGSVSTLKIQRTERGDSAVYLCASSPRDRADTEAFFGQGTRLTVV.

The chain combines TRBV27 with TRBJ2-7; D might be TRBD1 or TRBD2, each matching 5 bases. This CDR3 region has 14 residues. The V gene's germline CDR1 is MNHEY and CDR2 SMNVEV (reference sequence). V lost 5 bases and J 3 bases, leaving 14 bases between the germline ends. CDR3 loop: CASSPRDGLYEQYF. CDR3 in DNA: TGTGCCAGCAGTCCCAGGGACGGACTCTACGAGCAGTACTTC.

This sequence joins TRBV6-6 and TRBJ2-3; 7 bases map to TRBD2. The germline V gene encodes CDR1 MNHNY and CDR2 SVGAGI (reference sequence). V trimming: 5 bases; J trimming: 1 base; junction bases outside the gene matches: 12. The CDR3 covers 17 residues. The CDR3 region has the DNA TGTGCCAGCAGTCCCGCCCTCCGGCGGGAGCGCACAGATACGCAGTATTTT. Translating it yields CASSPALRRERTDTQYF.